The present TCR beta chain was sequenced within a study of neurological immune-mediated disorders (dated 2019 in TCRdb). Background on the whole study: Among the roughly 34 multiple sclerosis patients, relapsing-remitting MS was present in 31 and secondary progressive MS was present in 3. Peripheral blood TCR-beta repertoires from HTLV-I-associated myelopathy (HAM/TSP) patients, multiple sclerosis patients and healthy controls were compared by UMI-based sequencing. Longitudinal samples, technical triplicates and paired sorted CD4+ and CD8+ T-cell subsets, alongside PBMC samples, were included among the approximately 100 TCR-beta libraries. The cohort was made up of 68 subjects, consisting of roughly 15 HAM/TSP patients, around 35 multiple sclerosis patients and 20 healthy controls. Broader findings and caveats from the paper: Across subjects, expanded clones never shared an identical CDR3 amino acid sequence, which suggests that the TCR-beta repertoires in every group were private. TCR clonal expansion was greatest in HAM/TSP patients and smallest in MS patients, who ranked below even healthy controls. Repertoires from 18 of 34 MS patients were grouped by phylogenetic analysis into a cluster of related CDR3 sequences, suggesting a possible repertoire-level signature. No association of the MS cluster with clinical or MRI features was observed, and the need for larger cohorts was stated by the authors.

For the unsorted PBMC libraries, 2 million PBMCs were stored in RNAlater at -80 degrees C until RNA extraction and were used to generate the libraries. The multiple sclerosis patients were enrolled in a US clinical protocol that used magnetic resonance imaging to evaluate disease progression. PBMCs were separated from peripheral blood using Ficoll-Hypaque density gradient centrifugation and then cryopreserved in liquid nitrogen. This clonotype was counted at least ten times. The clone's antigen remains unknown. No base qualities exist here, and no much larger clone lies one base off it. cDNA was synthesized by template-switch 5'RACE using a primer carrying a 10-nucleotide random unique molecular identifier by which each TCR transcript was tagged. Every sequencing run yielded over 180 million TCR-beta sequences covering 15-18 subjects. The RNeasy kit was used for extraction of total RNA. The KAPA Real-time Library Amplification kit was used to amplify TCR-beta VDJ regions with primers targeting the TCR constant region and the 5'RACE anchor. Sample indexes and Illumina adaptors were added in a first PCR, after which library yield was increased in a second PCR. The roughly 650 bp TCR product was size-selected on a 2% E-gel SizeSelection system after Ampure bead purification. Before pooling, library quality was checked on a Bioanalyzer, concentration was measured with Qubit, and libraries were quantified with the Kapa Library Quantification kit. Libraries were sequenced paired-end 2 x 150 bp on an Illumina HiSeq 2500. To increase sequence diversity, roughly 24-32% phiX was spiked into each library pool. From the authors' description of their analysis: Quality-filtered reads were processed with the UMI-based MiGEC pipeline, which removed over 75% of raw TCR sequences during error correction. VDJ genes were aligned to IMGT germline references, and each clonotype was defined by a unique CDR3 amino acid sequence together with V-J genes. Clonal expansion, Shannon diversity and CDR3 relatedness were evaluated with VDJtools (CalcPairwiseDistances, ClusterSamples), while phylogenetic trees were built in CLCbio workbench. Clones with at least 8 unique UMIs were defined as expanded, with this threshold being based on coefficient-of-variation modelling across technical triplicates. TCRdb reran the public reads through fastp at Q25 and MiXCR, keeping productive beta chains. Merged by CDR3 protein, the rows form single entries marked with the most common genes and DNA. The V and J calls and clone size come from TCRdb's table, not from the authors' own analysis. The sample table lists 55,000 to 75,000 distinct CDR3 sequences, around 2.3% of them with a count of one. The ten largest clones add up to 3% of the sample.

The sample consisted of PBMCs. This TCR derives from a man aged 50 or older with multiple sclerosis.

Here the CDR3 is given as CASSQDGTAGSYNEQFF. In nucleotide form, the sequence is TGCGCCAGCAGCCAAGATGGGACGGCAGGCTCCTACAATGAGCAGTTCTTC. The chain is assembled from TRBV4-3 and TRBJ2-1; the D gene is perhaps TRBD1 or TRBD2, each of them matching over 5 bases. V is clipped by 0 bases and J by 0 bases, and the sequence between their germline boundaries is 12 bases long. CDR1 and CDR2 were assigned from the germline V gene as LGHNA and YSLEER. From the cysteine through the phenylalanine, the CDR3 covers 17 amino acids. The DNA shown is the 51-base CDR3, in frame from base 1.